Listed below are T cell receptor beta chains from one sample, sequenced in a study of radiation and T cells in renal cell carcinoma. Assay used: immunoSEQ multiplex PCR; TCRdb lists only in-frame clones, some missing. The sample consists of about 91,000 clones, roughly four fifths of them appearing once. The sequencing used blood, collected from a patient whose treatment included radiotherapy and nephrectomy. These receptors were taken from a man in his sixties with renal cell carcinoma. The CDR3 runs from the conserved cysteine through the conserved F or W. D genes are given only for firm matches. The size entry is marked missing in some rows and otherwise reads once, few, many or a size class.

clone_size cdr3_length j_call v_call d_call cdr3_aa cdr3_nt
- 14 TRBJ1-2 TRBV10-2 - CASSESRYWDGYTF TGCGCCAGCAGTGAGTCGAGGTACTGGGATGGCTACACCTTC
- 10 TRBJ2-1 TRBV30 - CAWSLNEQFF TGTGCCTGGAGTTTGAATGAGCAGTTCTTC
- 15 TRBJ2-3 TRBV27 TRBD2 CASSTLGGTSSHEYF TGTGCCAGCAGCACCCTCGGAGGGACTAGCTCCCACGAGTATTTT
- 14 TRBJ2-2 TRBV19 - CASSRTSNTGELFF TGTGCCAGCTCCCGGACTTCGAACACCGGGGAGCTGTTTTTT
- 14 TRBJ2-7 TRBV21-1 - CASSRRGAYYEQYF TGTGCCAGCAGCAGGCGGGGGGCATACTACGAGCAGTACTTC
few 15 TRBJ2-2 TRBV7-3 TRBD1 CASSLGDRGTGELFF TGTGCCAGCAGCTTGGGGGACAGGGGCACCGGGGAGCTGTTTTTT
- 13 TRBJ2-1 TRBV5-1 - CASSFRPDEVQFF TGCGCCAGCAGCTTCCGACCAGATGAGGTGCAGTTCTTC
few 16 TRBJ2-1 TRBV5-5 TRBD2 CASSLTGTRGYNEQFF TGTGCCAGCAGCTTGACCGGGACTAGGGGCTACAATGAGCAGTTCTTC
- 13 TRBJ1-2 TRBV28 - CASSESGWHGYTF TGTGCCAGCAGCGAAAGTGGATGGCATGGCTACACCTTC
- 18 TRBJ2-2 TRBV5-8 - CASSLVPGAVVVTGELFF TGTGCCAGCAGCTTGGTTCCAGGGGCGGTCGTTGTAACCGGGGAGCTGTTTTTT
once 11 TRBJ1-1 TRBV28 - CASSSPFEAFF TGTGCCAGCAGCTCTCCATTTGAAGCTTTCTTT
- 11 TRBJ1-4 TRBV20-1 - CSARGDEKLFF TGCAGTGCCAGGGGAGATGAAAAACTGTTTTTT
- 14 TRBJ2-3 TRBV27 TRBD2 CASSSASGADTQYF TGTGCCAGCAGTTCGGCTAGCGGCGCAGATACGCAGTATTTT
once 13 TRBJ2-7 TRBV5-1 TRBD2 CASSRGLAYEQYF TGCGCCAGCAGCCGAGGACTAGCCTACGAGCAGTACTTC